These T cell receptor beta chains were read from a single sample in a study of T cells after yellow fever vaccination. TCRdb recomputed calls from the 5' RACE reads with MiXCR, one row per CDR3 protein. The sample includes about 240,000 distinct CDR3 sequences, around 7% of them seen just once. Sequencing used CD4+ T cells sorted from PBMCs, obtained 15 days after the yellow fever booster vaccination. All receptors derive from a man aged 25-45 years who received the YFV17D yellow fever vaccine. CDR3s include the opening cysteine and the closing phenylalanine or tryptophan. Fields, in order: CDR3 protein, CDR3 DNA, V gene, D gene, J gene, clone size. A D gene is named only where the DNA matches it firmly. Where a row states a size, it is once, few, many or the class of an expanded clone; other rows omit it.

cdr3_aa: CSARSVGGSGSPLSTDTQYF
cdr3_nt: TGCAGTGCTAGGAGTGTCGGCGGGAGTGGTAGCCCACTATCCACAGATACGCAGTATTTT
v_call: TRBV20-1
d_call: TRBD2
j_call: TRBJ2-3
clone_size: few

cdr3_aa: CASSSGLAGTYEQYF
cdr3_nt: TGTGCCAGCAGCTCCGGACTAGCGGGAACCTACGAGCAGTACTTC
v_call: TRBV7-2
d_call: TRBD2
j_call: TRBJ2-7
clone_size: NA

cdr3_aa: CAISAAGQETQYF
cdr3_nt: TGTGCCATCAGTGCGGCAGGTCAAGAGACCCAGTACTTC
v_call: TRBV10-3
d_call: NA
j_call: TRBJ2-5
clone_size: NA

cdr3_aa: CATSPGLAPQETQYF
cdr3_nt: TGTGCCACCAGCCCTGGACTAGCGCCTCAAGAGACCCAGTACTTC
v_call: TRBV15
d_call: TRBD2
j_call: TRBJ2-5
clone_size: many

cdr3_aa: CSVGETQYF
cdr3_nt: TGCAGCGTTGGAGAGACCCAGTACTTC
v_call: TRBV29-1
d_call: NA
j_call: TRBJ2-5
clone_size: many

cdr3_aa: CASSPEGGRTAYNEQFF
cdr3_nt: TGCGCCAGCAGCCCGGAGGGCGGGAGGACGGCCTACAATGAGCAGTTCTTC
v_call: TRBV5-1
d_call: TRBD2
j_call: TRBJ2-1
clone_size: many

cdr3_aa: CASSLGGLGQRTQYF
cdr3_nt: TGTGCCAGCAGCTTAGGGGGGTTGGGACAGAGGACCCAGTACTTC
v_call: TRBV7-2
d_call: TRBD1
j_call: TRBJ2-5
clone_size: many

cdr3_aa: CASSTQGSTEAFF
cdr3_nt: TGTGCCAGCAGTACTCAGGGGAGCACTGAAGCTTTCTTT
v_call: TRBV2
d_call: NA
j_call: TRBJ1-1
clone_size: NA

cdr3_aa: CASSHLAGASYEQYF
cdr3_nt: TGTGCCAGCAGCCACCTAGCGGGAGCCTCGTACGAGCAGTACTTC
v_call: TRBV3-1
d_call: TRBD2
j_call: TRBJ2-7
clone_size: few

cdr3_aa: CASSQGGAGGYNEQFF
cdr3_nt: TGCGCCAGCAGCCAAGGGGGAGCGGGGGGCTACAATGAGCAGTTCTTC
v_call: TRBV4-1
d_call: TRBD2
j_call: TRBJ2-1
clone_size: NA

cdr3_aa: CASTRDTENIQYF
cdr3_nt: TGTGCCAGCACCCGGGACACCGAAAACATTCAGTACTTC
v_call: TRBV12-3/TRBV12-4
d_call: NA
j_call: TRBJ2-4
clone_size: NA

cdr3_aa: CSAVAGGTETQYF
cdr3_nt: TGCAGTGCCGTAGCGGGAGGAACGGAGACCCAGTACTTC
v_call: TRBV20-1
d_call: TRBD2
j_call: TRBJ2-5
clone_size: NA

cdr3_aa: CASSPIDSLDTQYF
cdr3_nt: TGTGCCAGCAGCCCCATCGACTCACTAGATACGCAGTATTTT
v_call: TRBV5-6
d_call: NA
j_call: TRBJ2-3
clone_size: many

cdr3_aa: CASSLIDARGDTQYF
cdr3_nt: TGCGCCAGCAGCTTGATAGACGCGAGAGGGGATACGCAGTATTTT
v_call: TRBV5-1
d_call: NA
j_call: TRBJ2-3
clone_size: NA

cdr3_aa: CASSQGGGRKLFF
cdr3_nt: TGTGCCAGCAGCCAAGGCGGCGGACGAAAACTGTTTTTT
v_call: TRBV14
d_call: NA
j_call: TRBJ1-4
clone_size: many

cdr3_aa: CASRGGDRPHEEQYF
cdr3_nt: TGTGCCAGCAGGGGGGGCGACCGCCCTCATGAAGAGCAGTACTTC
v_call: TRBV7-2
d_call: NA
j_call: TRBJ2-7
clone_size: NA

cdr3_aa: CASSRTGVTEAFF
cdr3_nt: TGTGCCAGCTCACGGACAGGGGTTACTGAAGCTTTCTTT
v_call: TRBV7-9
d_call: TRBD1
j_call: TRBJ1-1
clone_size: many

cdr3_aa: CAISNLEEQYF
cdr3_nt: TGTGCCATCAGTAACTTAGAGGAGCAGTACTTC
v_call: TRBV10-3
d_call: NA
j_call: TRBJ2-7
clone_size: many

cdr3_aa: CSAPGTTGETQYF
cdr3_nt: TGCAGTGCGCCCGGGACTACGGGAGAGACCCAGTACTTC
v_call: TRBV20-1
d_call: TRBD2
j_call: TRBJ2-5
clone_size: many

cdr3_aa: CASSPRPLTDTQYF
cdr3_nt: TGTGCCAGCTCACCAAGGCCCCTCACAGATACGCAGTATTTT
v_call: TRBV18
d_call: NA
j_call: TRBJ2-3
clone_size: NA

cdr3_aa: CASSKLQASTDTQYF
cdr3_nt: TGTGCCAGCAGTAAACTACAAGCTAGCACAGATACGCAGTATTTT
v_call: TRBV6-1
d_call: NA
j_call: TRBJ2-3
clone_size: NA

cdr3_aa: CSARDLTGPRGNF
cdr3_nt: TGCAGTGCTAGAGATCTCACGGGGCCTCGGGGGAATTTT
v_call: TRBV20-1
d_call: NA
j_call: TRBJ2-3
clone_size: many

cdr3_aa: CASRDRGPGKLFF
cdr3_nt: TGTGCCAGTCGGGACAGGGGGCCGGGAAAACTGTTTTTT
v_call: TRBV25-1
d_call: TRBD1
j_call: TRBJ1-4
clone_size: many

cdr3_aa: CASSEEVSPLHF
cdr3_nt: TGTGCCAGCAGCGAGGAGGTTTCACCCCTCCACTTT
v_call: TRBV7-9
d_call: NA
j_call: TRBJ1-6
clone_size: NA

cdr3_aa: CASSPTAGRYGYTF
cdr3_nt: TGTGCCAGCAGTCCGACGGCAGGGCGCTATGGCTACACCTTC
v_call: TRBV27
d_call: NA
j_call: TRBJ1-2
clone_size: few

cdr3_aa: CASSLYTWGREQFF
cdr3_nt: TGTGCCAGCAGCTTATATACGTGGGGCCGGGAGCAGTTCTTC
v_call: TRBV7-2
d_call: NA
j_call: TRBJ2-1
clone_size: few

cdr3_aa: CASSNQGLGTEAFF
cdr3_nt: TGTGCCAGCTCAAATCAGGGGCTAGGCACTGAAGCTTTCTTT
v_call: TRBV18
d_call: NA
j_call: TRBJ1-1
clone_size: few

cdr3_aa: CASRFGQGTGYTF
cdr3_nt: TGTGCCAGCAGATTTGGACAGGGGACTGGCTACACCTTC
v_call: TRBV6-1
d_call: TRBD1
j_call: TRBJ1-2
clone_size: many

cdr3_aa: CSATGVRGLGETQYF
cdr3_nt: TGCAGTGCTACCGGAGTGAGGGGGCTGGGGGAGACCCAGTACTTC
v_call: TRBV20-1
d_call: TRBD1
j_call: TRBJ2-5
clone_size: many

cdr3_aa: CSASRAGGYNEQFF
cdr3_nt: TGCAGTGCTAGTCGGGCGGGAGGATACAATGAGCAGTTCTTC
v_call: TRBV20-1
d_call: TRBD2
j_call: TRBJ2-1
clone_size: few

cdr3_aa: CSARDRERNEQYF
cdr3_nt: TGCAGTGCTAGAGACAGGGAAAGGAACGAGCAGTACTTC
v_call: TRBV20-1
d_call: NA
j_call: TRBJ2-7
clone_size: NA

cdr3_aa: CASAYLGGVGYTF
cdr3_nt: TGTGCTAGTGCCTATCTAGGGGGCGTTGGCTACACCTTC
v_call: TRBV12-5
d_call: TRBD1
j_call: TRBJ1-2
clone_size: few

cdr3_aa: CASSQARTSGIGETQYF
cdr3_nt: TGTGCCAGCAGCCAAGCAAGGACTAGCGGGATCGGCGAGACCCAGTACTTC
v_call: TRBV3-1
d_call: TRBD2
j_call: TRBJ2-5
clone_size: few

cdr3_aa: CASSLASGTNTGELFF
cdr3_nt: TGTGCCAGCAGTTTAGCCAGCGGGACGAACACCGGGGAGCTGTTTTTT
v_call: TRBV12-3/TRBV12-4
d_call: TRBD2
j_call: TRBJ2-2
clone_size: few

cdr3_aa: CASSHRTGDEQFF
cdr3_nt: TGTGCCAGCAGCCACCGGACAGGGGACGAGCAGTTCTTC
v_call: TRBV7-2
d_call: TRBD1
j_call: TRBJ2-1
clone_size: NA

cdr3_aa: CASSFWTGGSTGELFF
cdr3_nt: TGTGCCAGCAGTTTCTGGACAGGGGGTTCCACCGGGGAGCTGTTTTTT
v_call: TRBV12-3/TRBV12-4
d_call: TRBD1
j_call: TRBJ2-2
clone_size: many

cdr3_aa: CSAPGTGVSTEAFF
cdr3_nt: TGCAGTGCTCCCGGGACAGGGGTATCCACTGAAGCTTTCTTT
v_call: TRBV20-1
d_call: TRBD1
j_call: TRBJ1-1
clone_size: many

cdr3_aa: CASSLPKMTGTGVIQPQHF
cdr3_nt: TGTGCCAGCAGCCTCCCAAAGATGACCGGGACAGGGGTCATACAGCCCCAGCATTTT
v_call: TRBV11-1
d_call: TRBD1
j_call: TRBJ1-5
clone_size: NA

cdr3_aa: CSARDLGGYSTDTQYF
cdr3_nt: TGCAGTGCTAGAGATCTGGGGGGTTATAGCACAGATACGCAGTATTTT
v_call: TRBV20-1
d_call: NA
j_call: TRBJ2-3
clone_size: few

cdr3_aa: CASSGTGQKGYEQYF
cdr3_nt: TGTGCCAGCAGCGGAACGGGACAGAAAGGCTACGAGCAGTACTTC
v_call: TRBV16
d_call: TRBD1
j_call: TRBJ2-7
clone_size: many

cdr3_aa: CASTRTGALGETQYF
cdr3_nt: TGCGCCAGCACACGAACAGGGGCCTTGGGAGAGACCCAGTACTTC
v_call: TRBV5-1
d_call: TRBD1
j_call: TRBJ2-5
clone_size: few

cdr3_aa: CASSSGWETDTQYF
cdr3_nt: TGTGCCAGCAGCTCTGGGTGGGAGACAGATACGCAGTATTTT
v_call: TRBV5-4
d_call: NA
j_call: TRBJ2-3
clone_size: NA

cdr3_aa: CASSLARPSNSPLHF
cdr3_nt: TGTGCCAGCAGCTTAGCCCGGCCATCAAATTCACCCCTCCACTTT
v_call: TRBV7-2
d_call: NA
j_call: TRBJ1-6
clone_size: many

cdr3_aa: CASSLSPSGSSFEQFF
cdr3_nt: TGTGCCAGCAGCTTATCGCCTAGCGGGAGTAGTTTTGAGCAGTTCTTC
v_call: TRBV7-9
d_call: TRBD2
j_call: TRBJ2-1
clone_size: few

cdr3_aa: CASSPTWDKGGTEAFF
cdr3_nt: TGTGCCAGCAGCCCGACATGGGACAAGGGGGGCACTGAAGCTTTCTTT
v_call: TRBV7-9
d_call: NA
j_call: TRBJ1-1
clone_size: NA

cdr3_aa: CASSQERGGANNEQFF
cdr3_nt: TGCGCCAGCAGCCAAGAAAGAGGGGGCGCTAACAATGAGCAGTTCTTC
v_call: TRBV4-1
d_call: TRBD1
j_call: TRBJ2-1
clone_size: many

cdr3_aa: CSATTGGARGYTF
cdr3_nt: TGCAGTGCTACAACAGGGGGCGCCCGGGGCTACACCTTC
v_call: TRBV20-1
d_call: TRBD1
j_call: TRBJ1-2
clone_size: few

cdr3_aa: CASSAWTSGGELFF
cdr3_nt: TGTGCCAGCAGCGCTTGGACTAGCGGGGGGGAGCTGTTTTTT
v_call: TRBV7-2
d_call: TRBD2
j_call: TRBJ2-2
clone_size: NA

cdr3_aa: CASSLVLNTEAFF
cdr3_nt: TGTGCCAGCAGTTTAGTCTTGAACACTGAAGCTTTCTTT
v_call: TRBV12-3/TRBV12-4
d_call: NA
j_call: TRBJ1-1
clone_size: many

cdr3_aa: CASRTSAYSYEQYF
cdr3_nt: TGTGCCAGTAGGACTAGCGCCTACTCCTACGAGCAGTACTTC
v_call: TRBV19
d_call: TRBD2
j_call: TRBJ2-7
clone_size: NA

cdr3_aa: CASSPPTGLDTEAFF
cdr3_nt: TGTGCCAGCAGCCCCCCGACGGGTCTCGACACTGAAGCTTTCTTT
v_call: TRBV5-4
d_call: NA
j_call: TRBJ1-1
clone_size: NA

cdr3_aa: CASSSGAKNIQYF
cdr3_nt: TGTGCCAGCAGTTCGGGAGCCAAAAACATTCAGTACTTC
v_call: TRBV3-1
d_call: NA
j_call: TRBJ2-4
clone_size: few

cdr3_aa: CASSSTGGAFYEQYF
cdr3_nt: TGTGCCAGCAGCTCGACAGGGGGCGCCTTCTACGAGCAGTACTTC
v_call: TRBV5-4
d_call: TRBD1
j_call: TRBJ2-7
clone_size: few

cdr3_aa: CASSSLRAGTFGNTIYF
cdr3_nt: TGTGCCAGCAGTTCCTTGCGAGCCGGGACTTTTGGAAACACCATATATTTT
v_call: TRBV12-3/TRBV12-4
d_call: NA
j_call: TRBJ1-3
clone_size: NA